The T cell receptor (beta chain) under discussion was sequenced for a study of cytomegalovirus exposure and HLA in healthy donors. On the study more broadly: A previous analysis identified 100 million or so unique TCR beta sequences derived from 180 million or so T cells. Samples from HLA-typed donors yielded around 79 million unique TCRs in an early data release. Study results and limitations: The likely explanation for a cluster of highly shared sequence variants was sequencing artifact. Upon later analysis, TCR association rates were observed to vary by HLA locus, being highest for DRB1 and lowest for HLA-C.

To note about this clone: The target antigen is unknown.

The CDR3 runs 15 residues. The V end lost 3 bases, the J end lost 5 bases, and 16 bases lay between the germline ends. CDR1 SGHVS and CDR2 FNYEAQ come from the germline V gene. In the PCR, 60 Vbeta and 13 Jbeta primers were used. The repertoire was sequenced with immunoSEQ multiplex PCR; TCRdb's copy has only in-frame clones and lacks some. The sample yields roughly 180,000 clones, 75% to 90% seen once. The sequenced material came from PBMCs. The chain carries TRBV7-6 and TRBJ2-5; possibly TRBD2 for D (6 bases). The clonotype comes from a man aged 18 to 29 in good health and CMV-seropositive. The CDR3: CASSLYGAAGETQYF. CDR3 bases: TGTGCCAGCAGCTTGTACGGCGCCGCGGGGGAGACCCAGTACTTC.